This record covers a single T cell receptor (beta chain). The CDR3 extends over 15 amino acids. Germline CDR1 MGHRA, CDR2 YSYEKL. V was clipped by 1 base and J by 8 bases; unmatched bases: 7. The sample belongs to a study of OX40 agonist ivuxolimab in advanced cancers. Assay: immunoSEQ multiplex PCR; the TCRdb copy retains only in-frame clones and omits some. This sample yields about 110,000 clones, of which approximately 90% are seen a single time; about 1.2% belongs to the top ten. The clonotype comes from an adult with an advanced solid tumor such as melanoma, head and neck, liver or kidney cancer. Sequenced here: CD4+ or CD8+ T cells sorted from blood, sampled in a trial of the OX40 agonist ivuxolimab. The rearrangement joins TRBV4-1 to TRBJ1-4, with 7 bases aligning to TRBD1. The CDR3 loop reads CASSQGQGHKEKLFF. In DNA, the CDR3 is TGCGCCAGCAGCCAAGGACAGGGACATAAGGAAAAACTGTTTTTT.